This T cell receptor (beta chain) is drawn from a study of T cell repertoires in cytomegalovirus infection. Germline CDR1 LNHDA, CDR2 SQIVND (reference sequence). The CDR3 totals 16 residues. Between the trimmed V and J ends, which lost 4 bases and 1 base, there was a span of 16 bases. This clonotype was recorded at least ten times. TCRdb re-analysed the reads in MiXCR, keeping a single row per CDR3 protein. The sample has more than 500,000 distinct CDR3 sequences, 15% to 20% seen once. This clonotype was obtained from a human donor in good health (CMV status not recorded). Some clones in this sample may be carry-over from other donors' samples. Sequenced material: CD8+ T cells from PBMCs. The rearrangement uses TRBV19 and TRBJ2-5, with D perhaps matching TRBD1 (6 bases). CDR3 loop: CASSTPLDSFQETQYF. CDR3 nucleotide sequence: TGTGCCAGTAGTACCCCTTTGGACAGCTTCCAAGAGACCCAGTACTTC.